The clone carrying this T cell receptor (beta chain) was seen ten or more times. Its cognate antigen is unknown. These data belong to a study of T cell repertoires in cytomegalovirus infection. For the study at large: In public TCR beta signatures, there were indications of both CMV infection and matching HLA type.

Using its own MiXCR run on the reads, TCRdb lists one record per CDR3 protein. Altogether a few hundred thousand distinct CDR3 sequences are present, roughly an eighth being singletons, with the ten largest covering around 9.5%. Whole-study findings and limits: Clonotype analysis showed dominance of the ex vivo response by HLA-C-restricted CMV-specific TCR beta clonotypes. Cumulative public TCR beta family frequency identified carriers of CMV plus the relevant HLA.

The sequence was collected from a human donor in good health (CMV status not recorded). Some clones in this sample may be carry-over from other donors' samples. Sequencing was done on a sample of PBMCs.

Here the CDR3 DNA reads TGTGCCAGCAGTTTAGGCCACTACGAGCAGTACTTC. Translation: CASSLGHYEQYF. The chain couples TRBV12-3 or TRBV12-4 to TRBJ2-7, with D unclear. CDR3 length equals 12 residues. V was clipped by 1 base and J by 3 bases, with 4 bases between them.